Listed below are T cell receptor beta chains from one sample, sequenced in a study of blood T cell repertoires in COVID-19. Sequenced by immunoSEQ multiplex PCR; TCRdb stores in-frame clones only, minus some. The table lists about 240,000 clones, approximately 83% of them singletons, with 2.5% to 3.5% in the top ten. Sequenced material: peripheral blood. The receptors originated from a woman under 40 who had recovered from COVID-19. The CDR3 runs from the conserved cysteine through the conserved F or W. Each record gives: clone size, D gene, V gene, J gene, CDR3 DNA, CDR3 protein. The D gene is left open where the match is weak. Size values are once, few and many counts, or a class for expanded clones, and some rows have none.

once	TRBD1	TRBV24-1	TRBJ2-5	TGTGCCACCAGTGACCCCCGGGACAGGGCGGGCGAGACCCAGTACTTC	CATSDPRDRAGETQYF
.	.	TRBV6-2/TRBV6-3	TRBJ1-4	TGTGCCAGCAGCCCTGTTGGGGTGGGAGGGGGAGAAAAACTGTTTTTT	CASSPVGVGGGEKLFF
once	TRBD2	TRBV12-5	TRBJ2-1	TGTGCTAGTGGCAATACTAGCGGGGGGGGGAATGAGCAGTTCTTC	CASGNTSGGGNEQFF
.	.	TRBV5-1	TRBJ2-2	TGCGCCAGCAGCTTGGTGTATCGTAGGGGCAGGGTGAACACCGGGGAGCTGTTTTTT	CASSLVYRRGRVNTGELFF
once	TRBD1	TRBV29-1	TRBJ1-2	TGCAGCGTTGACCCGGGACAGGGGGCGAACTATGGCTACACCTTC	CSVDPGQGANYGYTF
.	.	TRBV3-1/TRBV3-2	TRBJ1-1	TGTGCCAGCAGCCAAGTACAGGGAAGCATGAACACTGAAGCTTTCTTT	CASSQVQGSMNTEAFF
.	.	TRBV6-6	TRBJ2-1	TGTGCCAGCAGTCCCCTTAATGAGCAGTTCTTC	CASSPLNEQFF
.	TRBD2	TRBV2	TRBJ2-7	TGTGCCAGCAGTGAGCGGCGGGGGGGCACCTACGAGCAGTACTTC	CASSERRGGTYEQYF
.	.	TRBV7-9	TRBJ1-1	TGTGCCAGCAGCTTTGTACAGAAGAACACTGAAGCTTTCTTT	CASSFVQKNTEAFF
.	TRBD1	TRBV3-1/TRBV3-2	TRBJ1-4	TGTGCCAGCAGCCGAGCCGAGACAGGGGGGAATGAAAAACTGTTTTTT	CASSRAETGGNEKLFF
.	.	TRBV5-5	TRBJ2-5	TGTGCCAGCAGCTTTCGGGACTTCCAAGAGACCCAGTACTTC	CASSFRDFQETQYF
.	.	TRBV2	TRBJ2-7	TGTGCCAGCAGTGATGGCGGGGTCCTCTACGAGCAGTACTTC	CASSDGGVLYEQYF
.	.	TRBV10-1	TRBJ1-5	TGCGCCAGCAGTGAGTACCCCAGGGCGGCCGATAGCAATCAGCCCCAGCATTTT	CASSEYPRAADSNQPQHF
.	TRBD1	TRBV7-3	TRBJ1-2	TGTGCCAGCAGCTTAGATGGGGACAGAGCCTATGGCTACACCTTC	CASSLDGDRAYGYTF
.	TRBD2	TRBV9	TRBJ2-3	TGTGCCAGCAGCGTTGTAGCGGGGGGGAGCACAGATACGCAGTATTTT	CASSVVAGGSTDTQYF
.	.	TRBV19	TRBJ1-1	TGTGCCAGTACAGCAGGGAACACTGAAGCTTTCTTT	CASTAGNTEAFF
.	.	TRBV6-4	TRBJ1-5	TGTGCCAGCAGTGAACGTCGGGGTTGCCAGCCCCAGCATTTT	CASSERRGCQPQHF
.	.	TRBV7-3	TRBJ2-5	TGTGCCAGCAGCTTAGGGGGGTTCCAAGAGACCCAGTACTTC	CASSLGGFQETQYF
.	TRBD1	TRBV9	TRBJ1-6	TGTGCCAGCAGCGTAGCTACAGGGGCTAATAATTCACCCCTCCACTTT	CASSVATGANNSPLHF
few	TRBD1	TRBV7-9	TRBJ1-2	TGTGCCAGCAGCTTCCTACCAGGACAGGGCAATGATGGCTACACCTTC	CASSFLPGQGNDGYTF
.	TRBD2	TRBV5-1	TRBJ2-3	TGCGCCAGCTCATCGGGGGGGGGCACAGATACGCAGTATTTT	CASSSGGGTDTQYF
.	TRBD2	TRBV7-2	TRBJ2-7	TGTGCCAGCAGCGGCGGGACTAGCAGGGGCTACGAGCAGTACTTT	CASSGGTSRGYEQYF
few	TRBD1	TRBV5-1	TRBJ1-2	TGCGCCAGCAGCCACGAAGGGACAGACTATGGCTACACCTTC	CASSHEGTDYGYTF
.	TRBD1	TRBV10-3	TRBJ1-2	TGTGCCATCAGTGCCTCACAGGGGTGGAATGGCTACACCTTC	CAISASQGWNGYTF
.	.	TRBV9	TRBJ1-1	TGTGCCAGCAGCCCCCACCTGCGGGGGGCGAACACTGAAGCTTTCTTT	CASSPHLRGANTEAFF
many	.	TRBV4-3	TRBJ1-1	TGCGCCAGCAGCCCCTCCTTTGCGGGGGTTGTGGTTACAGCTTTCTTT	CASSPSFAGVVVTAFF
.	TRBD1	TRBV4-1	TRBJ1-3	TGCGCCAGCAGCCAAGCCGGGACAGGCTCTGGAAACACCATATATTTT	CASSQAGTGSGNTIYF
.	.	TRBV12-3/TRBV12-4	TRBJ1-4	TGTGCCAGCAGCTTAGTGGAGCAAAAACTGTTTTTT	CASSLVEQKLFF
.	.	TRBV15	TRBJ2-5	TGTGCCACCAGCAGAGAGCACAGGGAACAAGAGACCCAGTACTTC	CATSREHREQETQYF
.	TRBD1	TRBV12-3/TRBV12-4	TRBJ2-7	TGTGCCAGCAGCCGTGGACAGGGCTACGAGCAGTACTTC	CASSRGQGYEQYF
.	TRBD1	TRBV6-5	TRBJ2-7	TGTGCCACCCTGGGATGGGACAGGGGCAACGAGCAGTACTTC	CATLGWDRGNEQYF
.	.	TRBV3-1/TRBV3-2	TRBJ1-2	TGTGCCAGCAGCAACTACCGTTCGATTTATGGCTACACCTTC	CASSNYRSIYGYTF
.	TRBD1	TRBV15	TRBJ1-4	TGTGCCACCAGCGGGGGGGGACAGGGACTAAGCGAAAAACTGTTTTTT	CATSGGGQGLSEKLFF